The 9 T cell receptor beta chains below were found in one sample sequenced in a study of beta chain features in type 1 diabetes. Every isolated RNA sample was fully reverse transcribed, so sequencing captured expressed TCRB transcripts. The assay was immunoSEQ multiplex PCR, and TCRdb's table has in-frame clones only and misses some. The data hold 150,000 or so clones, with over 8.5% observed a single time. Sequencing input: central memory CD4+ T cells from blood. These receptor sequences come from a man aged 18 to 30 in good health.

This clone was detected many times. J is TRBJ2-7 and V is TRBV9; tentative D call: TRBD1 (5 bases). V shed 4 bases and J shed 3 bases, with 14 bases lying between them. This CDR3 comprises 14 residues. Germline loops: CDR1 SGDLS, CDR2 YYNGEE. The CDR3 loop is CASSPRQGNYEQYF. The DNA of the CDR3 is TGTGCCAGCAGCCCCCGCCAGGGAAACTACGAGCAGTACTTC.

This clone was counted only a few times. The chain recombines TRBV7-2 with TRBJ2-5; 7 bases match TRBD2. The CDR3 sequence is 14 residues long. The germline gives CDR1 SGHTA, CDR2 FQGNSA. V lost 5 bases to trimming and J lost 5 bases; unmatched junction nucleotides: 8. The CDR3 region is CASSRHLGGETQYF. In nucleotides, the CDR3 is TGTGCCAGCAGCCGCCACCTGGGGGGGGAGACCCAGTACTTC.

The chain links TRBV5-4 to TRBJ2-5; 9 bases match TRBD1. Germline CDR1 and CDR2: SGHNT and YYREEE (reference sequence). After removal of 5 bases from V and 6 bases from J, the junction contained 14 bases not matched to a gene. There are 16 residues in the CDR3. CDR3 bases: TGTGCCAGCAGTGGTTTAGGGACAGGGAGAGCCAAGACCCAGTACTTC. Translation: CASSGLGTGRAKTQYF. Using reference TRBV5-4 and TRBJ2-5 for the parts outside the CDR3, the full variable domain is ETGVTQSPTHLIKTRGQQVTLRCSSQSGHNTVSWYQQALGQGPQFIFQYYREEENGRGNFPPRFSGLQFPNYSSELNVNALELDDSALYLCASSGLGTGRAKTQYFGPGTRLLVL.

V gene TRBV30 combines with J gene TRBJ1-6; D unresolved. Between the trimmed V and J ends, which lost 3 bases and 14 bases, there was a span of 11 bases. The CDR3 has 11 residues. The germline CDR1 and CDR2 sequences are GTSNPN and SVGIG (reference sequence). In DNA, the CDR3 is TGTGCCTGGAGGGCCCTTCGTACCCTCCACTTT. Translated: CAWRALRTLHF.

This chain connects TRBV7-8 to TRBJ2-1; 7 nucleotides match TRBD1. The germline V gene encodes CDR1 SGHVS and CDR2 FQNEAQ. The V gene end was trimmed by 8 bases and the J gene end by 9 bases; junction bases not matched to a gene: 16. This CDR3 spans 15 amino acids. The CDR3 sequence: CASRTPGQPSGEQFF. The CDR3 nucleotides are TGTGCCAGCCGAACACCGGGACAGCCATCAGGTGAGCAGTTCTTC.

V and J are TRBV25-1 and TRBJ2-5, with 8 positions matching TRBD1. The germline gives CDR1 MGHDK, CDR2 SYGVNS. J lost 2 bases, V lost 7 bases, and 6 bases had no gene match. This CDR3 is 14 amino acids long. The CDR3 DNA sequence: TGTGCCAGCACTGACTGGACAGGGCAAGAGACCCAGTACTTC. Its protein is CASTDWTGQETQYF.

This clone was detected a few times. The chain recombines TRBV5-8 with TRBJ2-1; 7 bases align to TRBD1. Germline values: CDR1 SGHTS, CDR2 YDEGEE. The CDR3 extends over 15 amino acids. V lost 0 bases to trimming and J lost 5 bases; unmatched junction nucleotides: 5. The chain's CDR3 is CASSLEGAPNNEQFF. The CDR3 DNA is TGTGCCAGCAGCTTGGAGGGGGCCCCGAACAATGAGCAGTTCTTC.

This chain links TRBV7-2 with TRBJ2-5, with TRBD2 matching over 10 bases. This CDR3 has 15 amino acids. Germline assignment: CDR1 SGHTA and CDR2 FQGNSA. With 5 bases clipped from V and 5 bases from J, the junction kept 8 bases outside the gene matches. In DNA, the CDR3 is TGTGCCAGCAGCCGCGGTAGCGGGGGGCTGGAGACCCAGTACTTC. Translation gives CASSRGSGGLETQYF.

This clone has a count of ten or more. The gene calls are TRBV5-6 and TRBJ2-3, with 7 positions matching TRBD1. From germline, CDR1 is SGHDT and CDR2 YYEEEE. The CDR3 spans 15 residues. The ends lost 1 base at V and 0 bases at J; junction bases unmatched: 2. The CDR3 loop reads CASSLRTGSTDTQYF. For the CDR3, the DNA is TGTGCCAGCAGCTTGAGGACAGGCAGCACAGATACGCAGTATTTT.